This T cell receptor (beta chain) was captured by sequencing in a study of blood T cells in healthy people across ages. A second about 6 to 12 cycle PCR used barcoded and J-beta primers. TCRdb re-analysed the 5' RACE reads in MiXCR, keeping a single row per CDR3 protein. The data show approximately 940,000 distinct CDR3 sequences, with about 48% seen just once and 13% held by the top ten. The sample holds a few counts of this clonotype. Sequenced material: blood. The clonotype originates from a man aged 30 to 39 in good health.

For the CDR3, the DNA is TGTGCCAGCAGTGAATTGGACGGAGGCCCCTATGGCTACACCTTC. Residues: CASSELDGGPYGYTF. The chain employs TRBV25-1 and TRBJ1-2; no clear D gene. Germline V gene sequence: CDR1 MGHDK, CDR2 SYGVNS. The CDR3 contains 15 residues. V shed 1 base and J shed 4 bases, with 13 bases lying between them.